This T cell receptor (beta chain) emerged from a study of CD8 T cells in ankylosing spondylitis. Germline CDR1 reads SGHDN; CDR2 reads FVKESK. Trimming stripped 5 bases from V and 6 bases from J, with 16 bases between. The CDR3 has 15 amino acids. TCRdb itself ran the 5' RACE reads through MiXCR, one entry per CDR3 protein. The repertoire holds 250,000 to 400,000 distinct CDR3 sequences, about 9.9% seen once, with 8% to 9.5% in the top ten. This clonotype was counted between two and nine times. Antigen unknown. Study results and caveats: The authors found the disease-linked clones to be CD8+ and relatively rare in peripheral blood.

The receptor was derived from a female donor with ankylosing spondylitis or in good health (not recorded which). The rearrangement joins TRBV14 to TRBJ2-2; D possibly corresponds to TRBD1 (5 bases). Sequencing was done on a sample of blood, either unsorted or a sorted T cell fraction (not recorded which). The CDR3 nucleotides are TGTGCCAGCAGCAAGATTCAGGGATCATCCGGGGAGCTGTTTTTT. It yields the protein CASSKIQGSSGELFF.